This T cell receptor beta chain was sequenced during a study of long-term antiretroviral therapy in people with HIV. Turning to the study itself: The earliest specimens came about a decade ahead of the 2015 immediate-ART recommendation.

Runs used v3.0 of the immunoSEQ assay and were done at survey level. Repertoires were generated with immunoSEQ multiplex PCR, while TCRdb's copy carries only in-frame clones and drops some. The table lists around 20,000 clones, around 75% of them singletons, with around 9.9% in the top ten. Broader study findings: ART adherence, viral resistance and therapy changes were undocumented. All blood samples came from the years 2004 to 2017, possibly under older ART regimens. Repertoire composition at all time points was dominated by clones that had expanded before ART.

As to this clone: Its antigen is unidentified.

The receptor was isolated from a man aged 18 to 35 with HIV. This specimen was unsorted PBMCs, taken 0.5 years before starting antiretroviral therapy.

The CDR3, as DNA: TGTGCCAGCAACCCCCAGGCTAGCGGGAGACGGTACGAGCAGTACTTC. It specifies CASNPQASGRRYEQYF. The chain uses TRBV28 and TRBJ2-7; TRBD2 matches at 10 bases. The CDR3 consists of 16 residues. The V and J ends lost 7 bases and 4 bases, in that order; junction bases with no gene match: 13. Germline values: CDR1 MDHEN, CDR2 SYDVKM.